The present T cell receptor beta chain was sequenced within a study of metastatic and nonmetastatic thyroid tumors. The wider study: Comparison of repertoires was carried out across blood and tumor or nodule tissue from malignant and benign thyroid patients. Regarding the study as a whole: In both blood and tumor samples, TCR beta diversity was reported significantly higher for malignant than benign nodules.

In the study's own analysis: A classifier of distant metastasis in papillary thyroid cancer was built from CDR3 differences (across clinicopathological groups). TCRdb recomputed clones from the PCR reads via MiXCR. The V and J calls follow TCRdb's processing rather than the paper's. The sample comprises about 7,800 clones, less than 35% of which are singletons, and almost 30% rests with the top ten. Before thyroid surgery, none of the patients had received any treatment. As for this clone: Its antigen is not identified.

The CDR3 is 14 residues long. V lost 7 bases and J lost 0, with 13 bases in between. CDR1 is DFQATT and CDR2 is SNEGSKA in the germline V gene (reference sequence). This TCR was recovered from a female donor with papillary thyroid cancer or a benign thyroid nodule (not recorded which). Some clones in this sample may be carry-over from other donors' samples. Sequenced: tumor tissue. The chain has TRBV20-1 and TRBJ2-4, with D possibly TRBD2 on 5 matching bases. CDR3 bases: TGCAGTGGTTACGGGGATGGAGCCAAAAACATTCAGTACTTC. This codes for CSGYGDGAKNIQYF.